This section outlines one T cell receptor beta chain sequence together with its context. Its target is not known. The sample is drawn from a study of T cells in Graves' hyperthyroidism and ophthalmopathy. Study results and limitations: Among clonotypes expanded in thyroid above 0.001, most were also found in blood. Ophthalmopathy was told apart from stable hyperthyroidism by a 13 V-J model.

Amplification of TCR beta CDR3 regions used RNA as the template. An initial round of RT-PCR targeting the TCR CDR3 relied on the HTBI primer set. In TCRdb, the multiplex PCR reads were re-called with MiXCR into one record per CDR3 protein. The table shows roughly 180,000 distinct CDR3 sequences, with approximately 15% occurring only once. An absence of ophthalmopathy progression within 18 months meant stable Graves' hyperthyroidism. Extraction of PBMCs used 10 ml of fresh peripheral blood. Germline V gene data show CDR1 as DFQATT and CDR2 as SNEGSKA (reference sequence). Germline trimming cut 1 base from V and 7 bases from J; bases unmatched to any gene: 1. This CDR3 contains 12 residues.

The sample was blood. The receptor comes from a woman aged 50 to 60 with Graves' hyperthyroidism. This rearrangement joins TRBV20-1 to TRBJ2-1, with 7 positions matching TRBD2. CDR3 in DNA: TGCAGTGCTAGAGCGGGGGGAAATGAGCAGTTCTTC. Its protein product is CSARAGGNEQFF.